The rows below give T cell receptor beta chains drawn from one sample of a study of regulatory T cells in long-lasting Graves disease. Via MiXCR, TCRdb re-called the multiplex PCR reads, giving one row per CDR3 protein. The sample records hundreds of thousands of distinct CDR3 sequences, roughly 15% being singletons. These data were also filed under a second study, of T cells in Graves' hyperthyroidism and ophthalmopathy.

Sequencing was performed on peripheral blood mononuclear cells (PBMCs), taken at new diagnosis, from a patient treated with antithyroid drugs. The receptors originated from a woman in her 30s with Graves disease. Each CDR3 is given with its conserved first and last residue. Clone size appears in some rows only: once, few, many, or a class for an expanded clone.

clone size: many; V gene: TRBV11-2; J gene: TRBJ1-5; CDR3 protein: CASRRQGDQPQHF
clone size: many; V gene: TRBV30; J gene: TRBJ2-5; CDR3 protein: CAWTPGTGGETQYF
clone size: many; V gene: TRBV14; J gene: TRBJ2-7; CDR3 protein: CASSQGMGREGPPDF
clone size: NA; V gene: TRBV19; J gene: TRBJ1-2; CDR3 protein: CASTERWDPNGHYGYTF
clone size: NA; V gene: TRBV5-1; J gene: TRBJ2-7; CDR3 protein: CASSLGAGADEQYF
clone size: NA; V gene: TRBV27; J gene: TRBJ1-4; CDR3 protein: CASSPINMANEKLFF
clone size: many; V gene: TRBV10-3; J gene: TRBJ2-5; CDR3 protein: CATGGGLAGGSETQYF
clone size: NA; V gene: TRBV27; J gene: TRBJ2-7; CDR3 protein: CASSSFGPSYEQYF
clone size: NA; V gene: TRBV5-1; J gene: TRBJ2-3; CDR3 protein: CASSHWTSGRFGSDTQYF
clone size: many; V gene: TRBV30; J gene: TRBJ2-5; CDR3 protein: CAWKGKMQETQYF
clone size: few; V gene: TRBV20-1; J gene: TRBJ1-2; CDR3 protein: CSARDQDQAGYTF
clone size: few; V gene: TRBV19; J gene: TRBJ2-3; CDR3 protein: CASSRVVSTDTQYF
clone size: NA; V gene: TRBV19; J gene: TRBJ2-1; CDR3 protein: CASTPDRAGTSGALYNEQFF
clone size: many; V gene: TRBV6-2/TRBV6-3; J gene: TRBJ1-2; CDR3 protein: CASSYSTQGAGYGYTF
clone size: NA; V gene: TRBV5-1; J gene: TRBJ2-5; CDR3 protein: CASSLSGVRPQETQYF
clone size: many; V gene: TRBV28; J gene: TRBJ1-4; CDR3 protein: CASSLKGQEKLFF
clone size: NA; V gene: TRBV28; J gene: TRBJ2-4; CDR3 protein: CASSSVGNLNKNIQYF
clone size: many; V gene: TRBV27; J gene: TRBJ2-1; CDR3 protein: CASSLDGYNEQFF
clone size: few; V gene: TRBV7-7; J gene: TRBJ2-1; CDR3 protein: CASSAGTSAYNEQFF
clone size: few; V gene: TRBV7-9; J gene: TRBJ1-6; CDR3 protein: CASSDQGGYSPLHF
clone size: few; V gene: TRBV7-7; J gene: TRBJ1-3; CDR3 protein: CASSLGRGSGNTIYF
clone size: many; V gene: TRBV28; J gene: TRBJ1-1; CDR3 protein: CASIPGGPLSDTEAFF
clone size: many; V gene: TRBV13; J gene: TRBJ1-5; CDR3 protein: CASSSRIGGPQHF
clone size: many; V gene: TRBV12-3/TRBV12-4; J gene: TRBJ1-4; CDR3 protein: CASRGDTGWGEKLFF
clone size: NA; V gene: TRBV30; J gene: TRBJ2-3; CDR3 protein: CAWSEGQTSTDTQYF
clone size: few; V gene: TRBV30; J gene: TRBJ1-4; CDR3 protein: CAWSLGGEKLFF
clone size: many; V gene: TRBV12-3/TRBV12-4; J gene: TRBJ1-1; CDR3 protein: CASSSHGGANTEAFF
clone size: many; V gene: TRBV12-3/TRBV12-4; J gene: TRBJ2-2; CDR3 protein: CASSFRQLINTGELFF
clone size: many; V gene: TRBV2; J gene: TRBJ2-1; CDR3 protein: CASSEAGLVTYNEQFF
clone size: few; V gene: TRBV29-1; J gene: TRBJ2-1; CDR3 protein: CSVEGSGNNEQFF
clone size: many; V gene: TRBV20-1; J gene: TRBJ1-1; CDR3 protein: CSPLSGRDTEAFF
clone size: NA; V gene: TRBV13; J gene: TRBJ1-2; CDR3 protein: CASSLGQAGGGYTF
clone size: few; V gene: TRBV2; J gene: TRBJ2-7; CDR3 protein: CATSSRTHYEQYF
clone size: few; V gene: TRBV20-1; J gene: TRBJ1-1; CDR3 protein: CSAPTNRGRNTEAFF
clone size: few; V gene: TRBV19; J gene: TRBJ2-1; CDR3 protein: CASRQNWGLRSYNEQFF
clone size: many; V gene: TRBV18; J gene: TRBJ1-1; CDR3 protein: CASSPKDTEAFF
clone size: many; V gene: TRBV6-1; J gene: TRBJ2-2; CDR3 protein: CASSELPAGELFF
clone size: NA; V gene: TRBV7-9; J gene: TRBJ2-7; CDR3 protein: CASSFGQWGAEQYF
clone size: few; V gene: TRBV28; J gene: TRBJ2-7; CDR3 protein: CASSHSRRTTFHEQYF
clone size: NA; V gene: TRBV6-2/TRBV6-3; J gene: TRBJ2-6; CDR3 protein: CASLAGDYSGANVLTF
clone size: NA; V gene: TRBV7-9; J gene: TRBJ2-3; CDR3 protein: CASSQVAAFTDTQYF
clone size: many; V gene: TRBV28; J gene: TRBJ2-7; CDR3 protein: CASSLPLGSGRVSYEQYF
clone size: few; V gene: TRBV20-1; J gene: TRBJ2-7; CDR3 protein: CSARDRFTDRSSSYEQYF
clone size: many; V gene: TRBV28; J gene: TRBJ1-2; CDR3 protein: CASRRTGYGYTF
clone size: many; V gene: TRBV27; J gene: TRBJ1-2; CDR3 protein: CASSLSTGWVYGYTF
clone size: few; V gene: TRBV6-2/TRBV6-3; J gene: TRBJ2-1; CDR3 protein: CASTYSGSKPYNEQFF
clone size: many; V gene: TRBV7-9; J gene: TRBJ2-7; CDR3 protein: CASSERGGLRGEQYF
clone size: many; V gene: TRBV28; J gene: TRBJ2-7; CDR3 protein: CASSLRTSGSFFREQYF
clone size: NA; V gene: TRBV11-1; J gene: TRBJ2-7; CDR3 protein: CASSPPRGLAGEELYEQYF
clone size: few; V gene: TRBV7-9; J gene: TRBJ1-2; CDR3 protein: CAKLTVDRGYTF